Reported below is one TCR beta chain. Study processing details: Reference gene primer amplification gave nucleated cell count estimates. TCRdb's copy holds only in-frame clones and misses some; the assay was immunoSEQ multiplex PCR. V and J calls and clone size are copied from that table; D and trimming were computed from the DNA. Of about 140,000 clones in the sample, approximately 80% were seen once. Germline V gene data show CDR1 as SEHNR and CDR2 as FQNEAQ (reference sequence). Germline trimming cut 5 bases from V and 0 bases from J; bases unmatched to any gene: 6. This CDR3 comprises 15 residues. Enrollees, roughly 18 to 89 years old, lived in 25 or so US areas. Which cohort a participant joined came from the clinical history participants gave. The data belong to a study of blood T cell repertoires in COVID-19. Looking at the study overall: From T cells, B-cell-depleted T cells, or PBMCs came the material, which was cDNA or gDNA.

The V and J genes are TRBV7-9 and TRBJ2-7; 8 bases are shared with TRBD1. The TCR sequence derives from a woman aged 45-59 years who had recovered from COVID-19. The sample was PBMCs or T cells enriched from blood (not recorded which). CDR3 coding DNA: TGTGCCAGCAGCCAGGGACAGGCGTTCTCCTACGAGCAGTACTTC. It specifies CASSQGQAFSYEQYF. Complete variable domain (other parts from reference TRBV7-9 and TRBJ2-7): DTGVSQNPRHKITKRGQNVTFRCDPISEHNRLYWYRQTLGQGPEFLTYFQNEAQLEKSRLLSDRFSAERPKGSFSTLEIQRTEQGDSAMYLCASSQGQAFSYEQYFGPGTRLTVT.